By frequency in the sample, the clone carrying this T cell receptor (beta chain) is medium-sized. No antigen is known for it. This record comes from a study of HIV-infected patients and healthy controls. General study results and limits: Compared with controls, mean Gini indices were significantly raised in HIV-infected repertoires, possibly indicating oligoclonality.

The CDR3 is 16 residues long. Germline CDR1 and CDR2: KGHDR and SFDVKD. Trimming took 7 bases from V and 5 from J; bases not matched to a gene: 13. cDNA was made from about 500 ng RNA using alpha and beta constant primers. Using multiplexing indices, alpha and beta chain libraries were generated apart by chain-specific third strand synthesis. TCRdb analysed the 5' RACE reads with MiXCR anew, one entry per CDR3 protein. The repertoire has around 19,000 distinct CDR3 sequences, almost 9% of them found once; the top ten carry 2.6%. Whole blood was used without fractionation, so all unsorted peripheral T cells were included. Under twelve uninfected healthy donors were sampled as controls, four sampled twice three to four months apart.

The clonotype comes from an adult in good health. The chain combines TRBV24-1 with TRBJ2-3, with TRBD1 matching 8 bases. The specimen sequenced was blood. This CDR3 reads CATSLTGAGLEDTQYF. CDR3 DNA sequence: TGTGCCACCAGCTTGACAGGGGCCGGTTTGGAAGATACGCAGTATTTT.